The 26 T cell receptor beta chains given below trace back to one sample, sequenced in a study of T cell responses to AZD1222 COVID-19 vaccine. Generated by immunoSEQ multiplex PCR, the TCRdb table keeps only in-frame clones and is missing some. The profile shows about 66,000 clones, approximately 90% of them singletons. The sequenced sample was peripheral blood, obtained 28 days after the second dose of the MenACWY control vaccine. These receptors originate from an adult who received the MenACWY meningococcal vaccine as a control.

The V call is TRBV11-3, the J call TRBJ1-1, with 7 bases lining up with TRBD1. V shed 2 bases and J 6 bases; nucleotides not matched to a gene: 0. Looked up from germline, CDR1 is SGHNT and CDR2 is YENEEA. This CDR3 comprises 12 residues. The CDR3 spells CASSLQGAEAFF. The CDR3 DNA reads TGTGCCAGCAGCTTACAGGGGGCTGAAGCTTTCTTT.

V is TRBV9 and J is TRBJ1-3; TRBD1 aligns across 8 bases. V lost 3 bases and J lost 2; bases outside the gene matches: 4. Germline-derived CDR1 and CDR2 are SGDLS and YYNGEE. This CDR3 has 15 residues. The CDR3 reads CASSAAGQAGNTIYF. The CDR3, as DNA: TGTGCCAGCAGCGCTGCGGGACAGGCTGGAAACACCATATATTTT.

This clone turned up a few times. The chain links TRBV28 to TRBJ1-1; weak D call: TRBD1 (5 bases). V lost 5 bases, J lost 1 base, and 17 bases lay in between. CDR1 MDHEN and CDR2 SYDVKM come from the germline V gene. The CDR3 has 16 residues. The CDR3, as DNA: TGTGCCAGCAGTAACTACCCCCGGGGGAGGAACACTGAAGCTTTCTTT. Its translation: CASSNYPRGRNTEAFF. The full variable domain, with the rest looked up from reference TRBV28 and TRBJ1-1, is DVKVTQSSRYLVKRTGEKVFLECVQDMDHENMFWYRQDPGLGLRLIYFSYDVKMKEKGDIPEGYSVSREKKERFSLILESASTNQTSMYLCASSNYPRGRNTEAFFGQGTRLTVV.

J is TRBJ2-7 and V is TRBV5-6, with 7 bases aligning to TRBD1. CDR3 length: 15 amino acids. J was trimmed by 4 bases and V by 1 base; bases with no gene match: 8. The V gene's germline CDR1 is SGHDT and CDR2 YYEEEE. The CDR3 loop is CASSLLGQIKYEQYF. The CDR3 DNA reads TGTGCCAGCAGCTTGCTGGGACAGATCAAGTACGAGCAGTACTTC.

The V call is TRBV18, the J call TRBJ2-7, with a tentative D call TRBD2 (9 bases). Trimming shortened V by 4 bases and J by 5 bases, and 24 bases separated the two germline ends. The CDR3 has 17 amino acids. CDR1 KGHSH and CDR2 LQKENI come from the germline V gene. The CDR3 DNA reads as TGTGCCAGCTCACGTCAGGGGGCGAGCGGGGGGACCCACGAGCAGTACTTC. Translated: CASSRQGASGGTHEQYF.

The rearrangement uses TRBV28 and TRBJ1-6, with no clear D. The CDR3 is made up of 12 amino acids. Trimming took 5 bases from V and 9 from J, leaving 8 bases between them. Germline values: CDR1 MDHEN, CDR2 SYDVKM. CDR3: CASSLQTSPLHF. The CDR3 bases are TGTGCCAGCAGTCTCCAGACTTCACCCCTCCACTTT.

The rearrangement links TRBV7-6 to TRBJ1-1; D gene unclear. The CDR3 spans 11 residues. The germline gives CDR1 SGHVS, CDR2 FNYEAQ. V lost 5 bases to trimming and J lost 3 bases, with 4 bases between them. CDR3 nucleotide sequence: TGTGCCAGCAGCCGAGACACTGAAGCTTTCTTT. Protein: CASSRDTEAFF.

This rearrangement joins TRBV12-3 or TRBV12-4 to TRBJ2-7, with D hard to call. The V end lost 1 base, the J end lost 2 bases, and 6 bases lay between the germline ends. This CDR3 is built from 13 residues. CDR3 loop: CASSLEPAYEQYF. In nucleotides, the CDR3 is TGTGCCAGCAGTTTAGAGCCAGCCTACGAGCAGTACTTC.

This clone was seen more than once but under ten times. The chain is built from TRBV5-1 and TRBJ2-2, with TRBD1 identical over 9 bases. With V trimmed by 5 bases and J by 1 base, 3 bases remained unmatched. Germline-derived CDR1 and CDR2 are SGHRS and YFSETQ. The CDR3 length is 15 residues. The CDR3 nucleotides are TGCGCCAGCAGTCAGGGACAGGGGAACACCGGGGAGCTGTTTTTT. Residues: CASSQGQGNTGELFF.

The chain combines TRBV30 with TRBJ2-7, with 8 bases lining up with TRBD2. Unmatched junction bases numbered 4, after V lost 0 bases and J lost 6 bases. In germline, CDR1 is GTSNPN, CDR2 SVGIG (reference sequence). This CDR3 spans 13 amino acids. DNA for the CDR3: TGTGCCTGGAGTGTATTAGCGGGATCCGAGCAGTACTTC. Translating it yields CAWSVLAGSEQYF.

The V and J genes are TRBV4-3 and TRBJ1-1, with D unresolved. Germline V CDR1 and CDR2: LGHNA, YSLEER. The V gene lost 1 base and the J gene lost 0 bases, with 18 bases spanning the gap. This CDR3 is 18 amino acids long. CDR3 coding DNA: TGCGCCAGCAGCCAAGCCCCTATGGGTCGCCTTATGAACACTGAAGCTTTCTTT. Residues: CASSQAPMGRLMNTEAFF.

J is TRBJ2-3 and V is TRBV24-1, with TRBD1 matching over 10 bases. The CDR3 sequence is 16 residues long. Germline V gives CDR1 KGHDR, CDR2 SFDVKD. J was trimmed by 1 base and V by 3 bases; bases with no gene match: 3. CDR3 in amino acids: CATSDPGTGGTDTQYF. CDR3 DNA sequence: TGTGCCACCAGTGATCCCGGGACAGGGGGCACAGATACGCAGTATTTT.

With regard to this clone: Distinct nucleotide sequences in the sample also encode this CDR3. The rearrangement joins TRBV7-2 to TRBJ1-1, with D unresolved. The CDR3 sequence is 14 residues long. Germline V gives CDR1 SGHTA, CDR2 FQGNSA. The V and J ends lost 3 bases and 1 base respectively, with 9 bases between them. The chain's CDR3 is CASSLGGWNTEAFF. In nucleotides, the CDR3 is TGTGCCAGCAGCTTGGGCGGGTGGAACACTGAAGCTTTCTTT.

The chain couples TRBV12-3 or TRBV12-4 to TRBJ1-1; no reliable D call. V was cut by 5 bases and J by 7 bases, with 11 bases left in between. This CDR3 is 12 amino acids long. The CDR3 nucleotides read TGTGCCAGCAGTCGAACACGGAATGAAGCTTTCTTT. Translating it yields CASSRTRNEAFF.

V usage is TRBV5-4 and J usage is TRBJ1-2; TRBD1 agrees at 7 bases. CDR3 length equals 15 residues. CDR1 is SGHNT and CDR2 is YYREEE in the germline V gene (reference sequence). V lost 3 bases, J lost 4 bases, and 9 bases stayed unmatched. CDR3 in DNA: TGTGCCAGCAGCTCACAGGGGACGGGGGGCTATGGCTACACCTTC. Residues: CASSSQGTGGYGYTF.

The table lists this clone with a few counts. The CDR3: CASSLTFRGGYRNEQFF. The CDR3, as DNA: TGTGCCAGCAGCTTAACCTTTAGGGGGGGCTATAGGAATGAGCAGTTCTTC. This chain uses TRBV7-3 with TRBJ2-1; maybe TRBD2 (7 bases). Germline CDR1 reads SGHTA; CDR2 reads FQGTGA. The CDR3 runs to 17 residues. V shed 0 bases and J shed 7 bases, with 19 bases lying between them.

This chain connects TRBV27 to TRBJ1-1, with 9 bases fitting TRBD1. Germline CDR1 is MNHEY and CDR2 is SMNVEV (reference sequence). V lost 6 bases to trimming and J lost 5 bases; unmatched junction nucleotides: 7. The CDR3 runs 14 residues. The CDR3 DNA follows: TGTGCCAGCAGCTTACAGGGGGCGCGGACTGAAGCTTTCTTT. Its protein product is CASSLQGARTEAFF.

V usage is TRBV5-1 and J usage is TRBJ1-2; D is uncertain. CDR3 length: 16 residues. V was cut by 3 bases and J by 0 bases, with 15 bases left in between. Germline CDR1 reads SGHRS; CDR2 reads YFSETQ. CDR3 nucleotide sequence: TGCGCCAGCAGCTCCCTGGGTACGGGCGCTAACTATGGCTACACCTTC. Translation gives CASSSLGTGANYGYTF.

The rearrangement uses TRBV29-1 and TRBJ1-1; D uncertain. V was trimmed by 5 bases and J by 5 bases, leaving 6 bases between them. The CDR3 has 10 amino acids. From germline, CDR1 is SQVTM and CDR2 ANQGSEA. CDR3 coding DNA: TGCAGCGTTATGGTTACTGAAGCTTTCTTT. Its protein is CSVMVTEAFF. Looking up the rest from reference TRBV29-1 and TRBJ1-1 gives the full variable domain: SAVISQKPSRDICQRGTSLTIQCQVDSQVTMMFWYRQQPGQSLTLIATANQGSEATYESGFVIDKFPISRPNLTFSTLTVSNMSPEDSSIYLCSVMVTEAFFGQGTRLTVV.

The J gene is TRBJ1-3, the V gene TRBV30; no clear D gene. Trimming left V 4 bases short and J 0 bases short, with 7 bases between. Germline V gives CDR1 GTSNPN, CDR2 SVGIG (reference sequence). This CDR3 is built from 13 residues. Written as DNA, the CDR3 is TGTGCCTGGATCCCGAGCTCTGGAAACACCATATATTTT. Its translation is CAWIPSSGNTIYF.

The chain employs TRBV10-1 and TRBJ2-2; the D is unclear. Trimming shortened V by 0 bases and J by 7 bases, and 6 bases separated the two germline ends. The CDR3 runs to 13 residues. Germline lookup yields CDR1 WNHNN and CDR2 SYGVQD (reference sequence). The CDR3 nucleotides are TGCGCCAGCAGTGAGTCTGGGCGCGGGGAGCTGTTTTTT. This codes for CASSESGRGELFF.

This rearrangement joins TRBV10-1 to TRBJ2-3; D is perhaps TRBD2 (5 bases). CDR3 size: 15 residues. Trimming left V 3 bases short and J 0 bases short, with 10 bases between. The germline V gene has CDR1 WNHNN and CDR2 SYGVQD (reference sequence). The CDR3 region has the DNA TGCGCCAGCAGTGAAGCGGATCCAAGCACAGATACGCAGTATTTT. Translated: CASSEADPSTDTQYF.

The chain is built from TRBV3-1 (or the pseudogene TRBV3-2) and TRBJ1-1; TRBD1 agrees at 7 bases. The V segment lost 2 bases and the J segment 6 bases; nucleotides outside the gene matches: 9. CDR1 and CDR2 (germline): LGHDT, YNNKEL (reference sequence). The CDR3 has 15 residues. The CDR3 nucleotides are TGTGCCAGCAGCCAAATGGCAGGGGGTTTAGCTGAAGCTTTCTTT. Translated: CASSQMAGGLAEAFF.

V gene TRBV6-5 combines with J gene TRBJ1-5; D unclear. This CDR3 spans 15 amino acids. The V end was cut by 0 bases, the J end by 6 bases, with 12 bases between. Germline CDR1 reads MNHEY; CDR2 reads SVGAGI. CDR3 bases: TGTGCCAGCAGTTACTCGAGGATGGTGGGTCAGCCCCAGCATTTT. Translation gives CASSYSRMVGQPQHF.

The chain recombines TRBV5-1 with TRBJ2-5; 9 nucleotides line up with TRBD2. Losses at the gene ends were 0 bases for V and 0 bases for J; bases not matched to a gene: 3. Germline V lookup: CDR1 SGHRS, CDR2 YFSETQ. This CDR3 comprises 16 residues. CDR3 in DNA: TGCGCCAGCAGCTTGGGTGCTAGCGGGAACCAAGAGACCCAGTACTTC. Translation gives CASSLGASGNQETQYF.

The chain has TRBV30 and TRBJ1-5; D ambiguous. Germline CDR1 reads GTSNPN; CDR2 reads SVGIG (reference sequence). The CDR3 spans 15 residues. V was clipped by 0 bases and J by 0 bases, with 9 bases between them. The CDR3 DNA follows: TGTGCCTGGAGTGTCGGGCAGCGTAGCAATCAGCCCCAGCATTTT. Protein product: CAWSVGQRSNQPQHF.